This entry is about one T cell receptor beta chain. The antigen remains unidentified. CDR3 length: 15 amino acids. The ends lost 2 bases at V and 7 bases at J; junction bases unmatched: 5. Germline values: CDR1 SGDLS, CDR2 YYNGEE. It was with 60 Vbeta and 13 Jbeta primers that the PCR ran. Libraries were prepared by immunoSEQ multiplex PCR; TCRdb keeps only in-frame clonotypes and omits some of them. The table has under 140,000 clones, around 86% seen once. These data originate in a study of cytomegalovirus exposure and HLA in healthy donors. Study-level background: Membership in the Caucasian-associated ancestry cluster was found for about 84% of almost 400 genotyped donors. General study points: Most TCR sequences were uncommon, yet certain public TCRs appeared in many donors. An analysis was carried out at a later point. It showed that HLA-associated TCR beta chains were more clonally expanded than equally common non-associated chains.

The sample comprised PBMCs. The V and J genes are TRBV9 and TRBJ1-6; 8 bases line up with TRBD1. The receptor was isolated from a man between 35 and 55 years old in good health and CMV-seronegative. The CDR3 coding sequence is TGTGCCAGCAGCGTCCAGGGGGCTGTAAATTCACCCCTCCACTTT. Its protein is CASSVQGAVNSPLHF.